The next 17 T cell receptor beta chains were all read from a single sample in a study of breast tumors, draining lymph nodes, adjacent tissues (dated by TCRdb to the mid-2010s). Library method: multiplex PCR. The instrument was an Illumina HiSeq 2000. TCRdb redid the processing of the public reads, applying fastp at Q25 and MiXCR, and retained in-frame beta chains. CDR3 protein duplicates are merged, each entry listing the most common genes and DNA. Within this sample are 83,000 or so distinct CDR3 sequences, with 15% to 20% of them counted one time only. The ten largest make up around 2.5% of the sample. The lymph node samples were taken from the axillary draining lymph nodes of breast cancer patients. The sequenced material came from axillary lymph node tissue. The receptors stem from a female donor with breast cancer. Some clones in this sample may be carry-over from other donors' samples.

This clonotype was seen many times. This sequence joins TRBV7-9 and TRBJ1-3, with TRBD1 matching over 7 bases. Losses at the gene ends were 5 bases for V and 7 bases for J; bases not matched to a gene: 8. The CDR3 extends over 14 amino acids. Germline assignment: CDR1 SEHNR and CDR2 FQNEAQ (reference sequence). CDR3 sequence: CASSPQGRGNTIYF. CDR3 nucleotides: TGTGCCAGCAGCCCACAGGGGCGAGGGAACACCATATATTTT. Combining the CDR3 with reference TRBV7-9 and TRBJ1-3 gives the whole variable domain DTGVSQNPRHKITKRGQNVTFRCDPISEHNRLYWYRQTLGQGPEFLTYFQNEAQLEKSRLLSDRFSAERPKGSFSTLEIQRTEQGDSAMYLCASSPQGRGNTIYFGEGSWLTVV.

V is TRBV7-3 and J is TRBJ2-5; no firm D call. Germline V lookup: CDR1 SGHTA, CDR2 FQGTGA. The CDR3 has 13 amino acids. Trimming left V 5 bases short and J 5 bases short, with 12 bases between. The CDR3 sequence: CASSTWVGETQYF. The CDR3 bases are TGTGCCAGCAGCACATGGGTCGGGGAGACCCAGTACTTC.

The V gene is TRBV3-1, the J gene TRBJ2-7, with 12 bases that match TRBD1. Germline CDR1 LGHDT, CDR2 YNNKEL (reference sequence). The V and J ends lost 4 bases and 3 bases, in that order; junction bases with no gene match: 4. CDR3 length equals 15 residues. The CDR3 nucleotides read TGTGCCAGCAGCCCTGGGACAGGGGGCGGCTACGAGCAGTACTTC. It encodes CASSPGTGGGYEQYF.

The table lists this clonotype with many counts. This chain connects TRBV2 to TRBJ2-7; D perhaps matches TRBD2 (7 bases). CDR1 and CDR2 (germline): SNHLY, FYNNEI. V was pared by 10 bases and J by 3 bases, with 13 bases between. This CDR3 has 12 amino acids. The CDR3: CATRGGGYEQYF. In nucleotides, the CDR3 is TGTGCCACCCGAGGGGGGGGCTACGAGCAGTACTTC.

Here the CDR3 DNA reads TGTGCCAGCAGTTCCCCGTCAGGGGCGCGGGTCGGGGAGCTGTTTTTT. It translates to CASSSPSGARVGELFF. V and J are TRBV12-3 or TRBV12-4 and TRBJ2-2, with D tentatively TRBD1 (6 bases). V lost 4 bases and J 7 bases, leaving 19 bases between the germline ends. CDR3 length: 16 residues.

In the case of this clonotype: With a much larger clone just one base away, this may be a read error. The J gene is TRBJ1-2, the V gene TRBV7-9, with a tentative D call TRBD1 (6 bases). Trimming pared 8 bases from V and 4 bases from J, leaving 17 bases between. CDR1 is SEHNR, CDR2 FQNEAQ, per germline (reference sequence). The length of the CDR3 is 14 residues. The CDR3 DNA reads as TGTGCCAGCGGCCCCGGGACACCGGGCTATGGCTACACCTTC. It yields the protein CASGPGTPGYGYTF.

This clonotype occurred many times. The chain couples TRBV6-4 to TRBJ2-7, with 10 bases matching TRBD1. Germline V gene lookup returns CDR1 MRHNA and CDR2 SNTAGT. The CDR3 contains 16 residues. Trimming at V came to 8 bases and at J to 5 bases, leaving 15 bases not matched to a gene. CDR3 amino acids: CASGVVIRQGAHEQYF. The CDR3 DNA reads as TGTGCCAGCGGGGTGGTGATCAGACAGGGGGCACACGAGCAGTACTTC.

Concerning this clonotype itself: This could be a read error, since a much larger clone is one nucleotide away. This chain uses TRBV12-5 with TRBJ2-1, with D possibly being TRBD2 (6 bases). Trimming pared 6 bases from V and 12 bases from J, leaving 12 bases between. CDR3 length equals 11 residues. CDR1 is LGHNT, CDR2 FRNRAP, per germline. CDR3 loop: CASGPSVGQFF. In DNA form, the CDR3 reads TGTGCTAGTGGACCTAGCGTGGGGCAGTTCTTC.

At least ten counts were recorded for this clonotype. This chain uses TRBV11-3 with TRBJ2-1; D may correspond to TRBD1 or TRBD2 (6 bases each). The germline gives CDR1 SGHNT, CDR2 YENEEA. This CDR3 is 14 amino acids long. V was trimmed by 5 bases and J by 8 bases, leaving 16 bases between them. The chain's CDR3 is CASSTITGGDEQFF. The DNA of the CDR3 is TGTGCCAGCAGCACCATCACCGGGGGCGATGAGCAGTTCTTC. The full variable domain, its missing parts supplied by reference TRBV11-3 and TRBJ2-1, is EAGVVQSPRYKIIEKKQPVAFWCNPISGHNTLYWYLQNLGQGPELLIRYENEEAVDDSQLPKDRFSAERLKGVDSTLKIQPAELGDSAVYLCASSTITGGDEQFFGPGTRLTVL.

For this clonotype: One end of the junction varies from germline; a read error may be responsible. CDR3 bases: TGTGCCGGCAGTTCAGGGACACAAGAGACCCAGTACTTC. Translating gives CAGSSGTQETQYF. The chain links TRBV6-1 to TRBJ2-5; TRBD1 is a possible D gene (6 bases). This CDR3 region has 13 residues. CDR1 and CDR2 from the germline V gene are MNHNS and SASEGT.

Many counts were recorded for this clonotype. CDR3 region: CASQVSSGVGANVLTF. Here the CDR3 DNA reads TGTGCCAGCCAAGTATCTTCCGGGGTCGGGGCCAACGTCCTGACTTTC. V gene TRBV19 combines with J gene TRBJ2-6; a weak D match, TRBD2 (5 bases). Germline loops: CDR1 LNHDA, CDR2 SQIVND (reference sequence). V lost 9 bases to trimming and J lost 4 bases, with 19 bases between them. The CDR3 is 16 residues long.

This sequence joins TRBV18 and TRBJ2-7, with 7 bases aligning to TRBD1. V shed 3 bases, J shed 9 bases, and the junction held 8 bases outside the gene matches. The CDR3 contains 13 residues. Germline lookup yields CDR1 KGHSH and CDR2 LQKENI. The CDR3 DNA reads as TGTGCCAGCTCACCGTCCCGGGACAGTGTGCAGTACTTC. Amino acid sequence: CASSPSRDSVQYF.

This rearrangement joins TRBV19 to TRBJ1-5, with 9 bases lining up with TRBD1. The germline CDR1 and CDR2 sequences are LNHDA and SQIVND (reference sequence). With V trimmed by 9 bases and J by 4 bases, 7 bases remained unmatched. CDR3 length: 14 residues. The CDR3 is CASSYGTGNQPQHF. In nucleotides, the CDR3 is TGTGCCAGCTCCTATGGGACAGGGAATCAGCCCCAGCATTTT.

As for this clonotype: A read error is possible here, since a much larger clone lies one base away. The V and J genes are TRBV27 and TRBJ2-3; TRBD1 matches at 9 bases. This CDR3 is 15 amino acids long. In germline, CDR1 is MNHEY, CDR2 SMNVEV (reference sequence). CDR3 DNA: TGTGCCGGCAGTCTTAGACAGGGGGGCACAGATACGCAGTATTTT. Translating it yields CAGSLRQGGTDTQYF.

This clonotype was counted ten times or more. The rearrangement uses TRBV20-1 and TRBJ2-5; the match to TRBD2 covers 12 bases. This CDR3 spans 15 amino acids. J gave up 5 bases and V 3 bases, and 7 bases lay outside the gene matches. Germline V lookup: CDR1 DFQATT, CDR2 SNEGSKA (reference sequence). CDR3 DNA sequence: TGCAGTGCTAGGCGGACTAGCGGGATAATGGAGACCCAGTACTTC. It translates to CSARRTSGIMETQYF.

The sample holds many counts of this clonotype. The V gene is TRBV6-5, the J gene TRBJ1-2; 8 bases match TRBD1. Germline loops: CDR1 MNHEY, CDR2 SVGAGI. Trimming at V came to 3 bases and at J to 7 bases, leaving 4 bases not matched to a gene. The CDR3 totals 13 residues. Here the CDR3 DNA reads TGTGCCAGCAGTTATCAGGGGGCTTCTGGCTACACCTTC. It yields the protein CASSYQGASGYTF.

This clonotype was counted at least ten times. It is unclear where the CDR3 begins or ends on the DNA, so no DNA is shown, and the CDR3 is as TCRdb lists it. CDR3 residues: CASSSSTSGRVNEQFF. V and J are TRBV6-6 and TRBJ2-1; TRBD2, the D gene given by the table, was not confirmed from the DNA. Germline assignment: CDR1 MNHNY and CDR2 SVGAGI (reference sequence). The CDR3 is made up of 16 amino acids, end residues included.